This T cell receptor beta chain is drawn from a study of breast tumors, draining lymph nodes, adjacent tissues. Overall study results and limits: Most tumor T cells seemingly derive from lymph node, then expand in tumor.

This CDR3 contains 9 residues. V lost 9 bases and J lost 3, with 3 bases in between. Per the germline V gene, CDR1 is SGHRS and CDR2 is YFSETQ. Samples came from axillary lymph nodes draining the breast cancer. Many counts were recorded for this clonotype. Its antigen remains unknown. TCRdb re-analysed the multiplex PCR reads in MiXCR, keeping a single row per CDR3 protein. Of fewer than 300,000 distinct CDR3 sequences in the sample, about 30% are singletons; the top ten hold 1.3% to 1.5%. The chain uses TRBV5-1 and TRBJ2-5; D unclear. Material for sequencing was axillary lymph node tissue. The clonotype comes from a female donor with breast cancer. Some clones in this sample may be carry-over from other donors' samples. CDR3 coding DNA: TGCGCCATCAAAGAGACCCAGTACTTC. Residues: CAIKETQYF.